These T cell receptor beta chains were read from a single sample in a study of long-term antiretroviral therapy in people with HIV. TCRdb keeps only in-frame clones here, not all; method: immunoSEQ multiplex PCR. This table has about 40,000 clones, 75% to 90% appearing once. Source: unsorted PBMCs, taken 3.1 years after starting antiretroviral therapy. The receptors come from a woman in her fifties or sixties with HIV. CDR3s include the opening cysteine and the closing phenylalanine or tryptophan.

v_call	j_call	cdr3_aa
TRBV27	TRBJ2-1	CASRRGGQTNEQFF
TRBV9	TRBJ2-2	CASSVGGATGELFF
TRBV7-2	TRBJ1-2	CASSLGTYYGYTF
TRBV30	TRBJ2-4	CAWSVEGLTKNIQYF
TRBV5-6	TRBJ2-1	CASSFGGALYNEQFF
TRBV5-1	TRBJ1-3	CASSLDIGNTIYF
TRBV18	TRBJ2-5	CASCRGNQETQYF
TRBV7-6	TRBJ1-2	CASSLSGTGGGGGYTF
TRBV27	TRBJ2-5	CASSLVGLGETQYF
TRBV6-5	TRBJ1-3	CASSYAGATGNTIYF
TRBV6-5	TRBJ1-1	CASSPGTGGGGAFF
TRBV6-4	TRBJ1-2	CASSVTGAGNGYTF
TRBV7-9	TRBJ2-7	CASSFRDPERYEQYF
TRBV10-2	TRBJ2-5	CASSGKRRETQYF
TRBV5-6	TRBJ1-5	CASSLGRQSNQPQHF
TRBV5-4	TRBJ2-1	CASSASGGAYNEQFF
TRBV7-6	TRBJ1-1	CASSYLTGGSEAFF
TRBV6-5	TRBJ1-2	CASSYSSVGGYTF
TRBV6-5	TRBJ2-7	CAGGPSSYEQYF
TRBV28	TRBJ1-2	CASSLLDRGRDGYTF
TRBV7-9	TRBJ2-7	CASSPGLAGAPYEQYF
TRBV27	TRBJ2-7	CASRKTGGAEQYF
TRBV10-3	TRBJ2-3	CAISESGLAGGPGTDTQYF
TRBV5-6	TRBJ1-6	CASSLGSGRTNSPLHF
TRBV18	TRBJ2-5	CASSRGGGQQETQYF